One sample yielded the 21 T cell receptor beta chains listed below, sequenced in a study of Ad26.COV2.S vaccination and SARS-CoV-2 variants. Treatment: 15 to 20 received Ad26.COV2.S at low or high dose, single or two shots; 5 received placebo; per-sample allocation not given. Following the first vaccine or placebo injection, samples were taken on day 63. The table came from immunoSEQ multiplex PCR; TCRdb's copy has only in-frame clones and leaves some out. The sample lists about 470,000 clones, roughly 88% occurring once. Sequences were derived from peripheral blood, sampled in a trial of Ad26.COV2.S vaccine versus placebo. These receptor sequences come from a person between 18 and 65 years old who received the Ad26.COV2.S COVID-19 vaccine or a placebo.

In this sample, this clone turned up once. The chain recombines TRBV27 with TRBJ2-2; D is ambiguous. Germline CDR1 MNHEY, CDR2 SMNVEV (reference sequence). The CDR3 is 17 residues long. V lost 0 bases, J lost 5 bases, and 16 bases lay in between. This CDR3 is CASSLSSIVGWTGELFF. The DNA for the CDR3 is TGTGCCAGCAGTTTATCTAGTATTGTAGGGTGGACCGGGGAGCTGTTTTTT.

The V gene is TRBV10-3, the J gene TRBJ2-1, with D possibly TRBD2 on 5 matching bases. Germline V gives CDR1 ENHRY, CDR2 SYGVKD. V lost 10 bases to trimming and J lost 2 bases, with 21 bases between them. The CDR3 is made up of 16 amino acids. The CDR3 is CATWVAEGRTYNEQFF. CDR3 coding DNA: TGTGCCACCTGGGTTGCCGAGGGTAGGACCTACAATGAGCAGTTCTTC.

The gene calls are TRBV11-2 and TRBJ2-7, with 9 bases fitting TRBD2. This CDR3 region has 15 residues. The ends lost 5 bases at V and 2 bases at J; junction bases unmatched: 7. Germline V CDR1 and CDR2: SGHAT, FQNNGV. This CDR3 reads CASSPQAGGTYEQYF. CDR3 bases: TGTGCCAGCAGCCCCCAGGCGGGGGGGACCTACGAGCAGTACTTC.

Worth noting for this clone: It differs at one base from a far larger clone, so likely a read error. V usage is TRBV5-6 and J usage is TRBJ2-7; 9 positions agree with TRBD1. The V segment lost 4 bases and the J segment 3 bases; nucleotides outside the gene matches: 8. In germline, CDR1 is SGHDT, CDR2 YYEEEE. The CDR3 length is 15 residues. For the CDR3, the DNA is TGTGCCAGCAGCGCCCCCGGGACAGGGTTCTACGAGCAGTACTTC. Its translation is CASSAPGTGFYEQYF.

J is TRBJ1-4 and V is TRBV9; TRBD1 matches at 7 bases. CDR3 length: 13 residues. Trimming at V came to 4 bases and at J to 7 bases, leaving 4 bases not matched to a gene. Germline CDR1 SGDLS, CDR2 YYNGEE. The CDR3 loop reads CASSTGDSEKLFF. The CDR3 DNA sequence: TGTGCCAGCAGCACAGGGGACAGTGAAAAACTGTTTTTT.

V gene TRBV28 combines with J gene TRBJ1-1, with D unresolved. V lost 3 bases, J lost 3 bases, and 8 bases lay in between. From germline, CDR1 is MDHEN and CDR2 SYDVKM. The CDR3 has 13 amino acids. CDR3 sequence (DNA): TGTGCCAGCAGTTTGAGGCAGTACACTGAAGCTTTCTTT. As protein: CASSLRQYTEAFF.

The CDR3 DNA reads TGCGCCAGCAAACAGGGAGCAACTAATGAAAAACTGTTTTTT. It yields the protein CASKQGATNEKLFF. The gene calls are TRBV5-1 and TRBJ1-4; possibly TRBD1 for D (6 bases). The CDR3 length is 14 residues. Germline loops: CDR1 SGHRS, CDR2 YFSETQ. V was pared by 6 bases and J by 0 bases, with 9 bases between.

CDR3 nucleotides: TGTGCCAGCAGCTTAGCTAGGGACGGGTACAATGAGCAGTTCTTC. Protein: CASSLARDGYNEQFF. V and J are TRBV7-7 and TRBJ2-1, with D tentatively TRBD1 or TRBD2 (5 bases each). There are 15 residues in the CDR3. Germline V gene sequence: CDR1 SSHAT, CDR2 FNYEAQ (reference sequence). V lost 0 bases and J lost 4, with 10 bases in between.

Only one count was recorded for this clone. The J gene is TRBJ2-7, the V gene TRBV27; TRBD1 is a possible D gene (6 bases). With 6 bases removed from V and 4 bases from J, the gap between germline ends came to 10 bases. Germline assignment: CDR1 MNHEY and CDR2 SMNVEV (reference sequence). The CDR3 has 12 residues. DNA for the CDR3: TGTGCCAGCAGCCAGACAGGTTACGAGCAGTACTTC. Translating it yields CASSQTGYEQYF.

The chain combines TRBV7-9 with TRBJ1-6, with TRBD1 identical over 7 bases. The CDR3 is made up of 19 amino acids. J was trimmed by 0 bases and V by 6 bases; bases with no gene match: 14. Germline CDR1 is SEHNR and CDR2 is FQNEAQ (reference sequence). The CDR3 reads CASRPAQGGMSSYNSPLHF. CDR3 sequence (DNA): TGTGCCAGCAGACCAGCCCAGGGGGGCATGAGCTCCTATAATTCACCCCTCCACTTT.

The chain recombines TRBV20-1 with TRBJ2-1, with D perhaps TRBD1 or TRBD2 (5 bases each). Between the trimmed V and J ends, which lost 3 bases and 4 bases, there was a span of 13 bases. The CDR3 is made up of 14 amino acids. Germline-derived CDR1 and CDR2 are DFQATT and SNEGSKA (reference sequence). The DNA for the CDR3 is TGCAGTGCTAGTCACGGGACCCCGTACAATGAGCAGTTCTTC. This sequence encodes CSASHGTPYNEQFF.

This clone was seen only once. This chain links TRBV5-1 with TRBJ2-1; 9 nucleotides align to TRBD2. Germline values: CDR1 SGHRS, CDR2 YFSETQ. The CDR3 covers 15 residues. The V and J ends lost 5 bases and 7 bases, in that order; junction bases with no gene match: 10. The CDR3 reads CASRQTSGSGNEQFF. The DNA of the CDR3 is TGCGCCAGCAGGCAGACTAGCGGATCGGGGAATGAGCAGTTCTTC.

This rearrangement joins TRBV7-8 to TRBJ1-2; D unresolved. Germline CDR1 SGHVS, CDR2 FQNEAQ. Deletions cut 5 bases from V and 8 bases from J, with 12 bases between. This CDR3 region has 12 residues. The CDR3 nucleotides read TGTGCCAGCAGCCCGCTCGAAGGGGGCTACACCTTC. This gives the protein CASSPLEGGYTF.

This clone was picked up one time. The chain recombines TRBV28 with TRBJ2-5, with D uncertain. Germline loops: CDR1 MDHEN, CDR2 SYDVKM. Trimming stripped 2 bases from V and 1 base from J, with 5 bases between. The CDR3 runs 13 residues. The CDR3 DNA reads as TGTGCCAGCAGTTTAGTTTCCCAAGAGACCCAGTACTTC. Protein: CASSLVSQETQYF. Filled out from reference TRBV28 and TRBJ2-5, the complete variable domain reads DVKVTQSSRYLVKRTGEKVFLECVQDMDHENMFWYRQDPGLGLRLIYFSYDVKMKEKGDIPEGYSVSREKKERFSLILESASTNQTSMYLCASSLVSQETQYFGPGTRLLVL.

J is TRBJ2-5 and V is TRBV18, with D unclear. Germline V lookup: CDR1 KGHSH, CDR2 LQKENI. The CDR3 runs 12 residues. V was clipped by 5 bases and J by 1 base, with 5 bases between them. Written as DNA, the CDR3 is TGTGCCAGCTCAACCACCCAAGAGACCCAGTACTTC. Translating it yields CASSTTQETQYF.

The gene calls are TRBV24-1 and TRBJ2-1, with 7 bases fitting TRBD2. Germline V gene lookup returns CDR1 KGHDR and CDR2 SFDVKD. V trimming: 1 base; J trimming: 0 bases; junction bases outside the gene matches: 2. CDR3 length equals 16 residues. The CDR3 reads CATSDFGGSSYNEQFF. The DNA of the CDR3 is TGTGCCACCAGTGATTTTGGCGGGAGCTCCTACAATGAGCAGTTCTTC.

Regarding this clone: The same CDR3 arises from other DNA sequences in this sample as well. This rearrangement joins TRBV28 to TRBJ2-7, with 10 bases that match TRBD2. The V gene's germline CDR1 is MDHEN and CDR2 SYDVKM. The CDR3 sequence is 15 residues long. Unmatched junction bases numbered 6, after V lost 5 bases and J lost 2 bases. CDR3 in amino acids: CASSSRTSGTYEQYF. CDR3 DNA sequence: TGTGCCAGCAGTAGCAGGACTAGCGGTACCTACGAGCAGTACTTC.

This chain connects TRBV28 to TRBJ2-7; D may correspond to TRBD1 or TRBD2 (5 bases each). The CDR3 contains 14 residues. Germline CDR1 MDHEN, CDR2 SYDVKM. Trimming took 6 bases from V and 6 from J, leaving 18 bases between them. Here the CDR3 reads CASSPPGALSEQYF. The DNA for the CDR3 is TGTGCCAGCAGCCCCCCCGGGGCACTGTCCGAGCAGTACTTC.

The chain has TRBV6-4 and TRBJ2-6; D not certain. This CDR3 has 14 amino acids. The V gene's germline CDR1 is MRHNA and CDR2 SNTAGT. V lost 4 bases and J lost 2, with 6 bases in between. This CDR3 reads CASSGGTGANVLTF. DNA of the CDR3: TGTGCCAGCAGTGGGGGAACTGGGGCCAACGTCCTGACTTTC.

The chain uses TRBV27 and TRBJ1-5; no clear D gene. V lost 3 bases, J lost 1 base, and 10 bases lay in between. The CDR3 runs 15 residues. In germline, CDR1 is MNHEY, CDR2 SMNVEV (reference sequence). The CDR3 bases are TGTGCCAGCAGTTTCAGTAAATTCAGCAATCAGCCCCAGCATTTT. This translates into CASSFSKFSNQPQHF.

The chain recombines TRBV19 with TRBJ1-2, with D unclear. Between the trimmed V and J ends, which lost 4 bases and 4 bases, there was a span of 16 bases. Germline-derived CDR1 and CDR2 are LNHDA and SQIVND (reference sequence). CDR3 length: 15 residues. CDR3 nucleotides: TGTGCCAGTAGTACGCATTCCGGGCCCTCCTATGGCTACACCTTC. It encodes CASSTHSGPSYGYTF.